This TCR beta chain comes out of a study of blood T cell repertoires in COVID-19. Across the whole study: Samples representing acute and convalescent COVID-19 were sourced from the United States, Italy and Spain. Nucleic acid was either cDNA or gDNA, and it came from T cells, B-cell-depleted T cells, or PBMCs.

In the authors' workflow: Reference gene primer amplification gave nucleated cell count estimates. The assay was immunoSEQ multiplex PCR, and TCRdb's table has in-frame clones only and misses some. V, J and clone size derive from that table, while D and trimming were established from the DNA sequence. The profile shows 130,000 to 150,000 clones, 85% of them singletons. The CDR3 spans 17 residues. CDR1 SGHVS and CDR2 FQNEAQ come from the germline V gene. V was cut by 8 bases and J by 3 bases, with 22 bases left in between. The TCR originated in a woman in her forties with active or convalescent COVID-19. This chain links TRBV7-8 with TRBJ2-2, with a possible D match to TRBD2 (7 bases). The sample consisted of peripheral blood. The CDR3 DNA reads as TGTGCCAGCCCTGTCTCGGGGGCCCGGGGGGACACCGGGGAGCTGTTTTTT. Translation gives CASPVSGARGDTGELFF.